This T cell receptor beta chain originates from a study of blood T cell repertoires in COVID-19. Background on the study: Acute and convalescent COVID-19 samples came from the United States, Italy and Spain. T cells, B-cell-depleted T cells, or PBMCs supplied cDNA or gDNA.

The CDR3 is made up of 15 amino acids. The V end was cut by 10 bases, the J end by 0 bases, with 15 bases between. Germline loops: CDR1 KGHSH, CDR2 LQKENI. Original processing notes: Amplification with reference gene primers provided the estimates of nucleated cell counts. Repertoires were generated with immunoSEQ multiplex PCR, while TCRdb's copy carries only in-frame clones and drops some. That table furnishes V, J and clone size, whereas the DNA furnished D and trimming. The sample lists around 60,000 clones, approximately 80% occurring once. The sequence was collected from an elderly man with acute or convalescent COVID-19. The sequencing sample was made of peripheral blood. This chain joins TRBV18 and TRBJ2-2; D is possibly TRBD2 (6 bases). This CDR3 is CATNPRGSNTGELFF. CDR3 bases: TGTGCCACCAATCCGCGGGGCTCGAACACCGGGGAGCTGTTTTTT.